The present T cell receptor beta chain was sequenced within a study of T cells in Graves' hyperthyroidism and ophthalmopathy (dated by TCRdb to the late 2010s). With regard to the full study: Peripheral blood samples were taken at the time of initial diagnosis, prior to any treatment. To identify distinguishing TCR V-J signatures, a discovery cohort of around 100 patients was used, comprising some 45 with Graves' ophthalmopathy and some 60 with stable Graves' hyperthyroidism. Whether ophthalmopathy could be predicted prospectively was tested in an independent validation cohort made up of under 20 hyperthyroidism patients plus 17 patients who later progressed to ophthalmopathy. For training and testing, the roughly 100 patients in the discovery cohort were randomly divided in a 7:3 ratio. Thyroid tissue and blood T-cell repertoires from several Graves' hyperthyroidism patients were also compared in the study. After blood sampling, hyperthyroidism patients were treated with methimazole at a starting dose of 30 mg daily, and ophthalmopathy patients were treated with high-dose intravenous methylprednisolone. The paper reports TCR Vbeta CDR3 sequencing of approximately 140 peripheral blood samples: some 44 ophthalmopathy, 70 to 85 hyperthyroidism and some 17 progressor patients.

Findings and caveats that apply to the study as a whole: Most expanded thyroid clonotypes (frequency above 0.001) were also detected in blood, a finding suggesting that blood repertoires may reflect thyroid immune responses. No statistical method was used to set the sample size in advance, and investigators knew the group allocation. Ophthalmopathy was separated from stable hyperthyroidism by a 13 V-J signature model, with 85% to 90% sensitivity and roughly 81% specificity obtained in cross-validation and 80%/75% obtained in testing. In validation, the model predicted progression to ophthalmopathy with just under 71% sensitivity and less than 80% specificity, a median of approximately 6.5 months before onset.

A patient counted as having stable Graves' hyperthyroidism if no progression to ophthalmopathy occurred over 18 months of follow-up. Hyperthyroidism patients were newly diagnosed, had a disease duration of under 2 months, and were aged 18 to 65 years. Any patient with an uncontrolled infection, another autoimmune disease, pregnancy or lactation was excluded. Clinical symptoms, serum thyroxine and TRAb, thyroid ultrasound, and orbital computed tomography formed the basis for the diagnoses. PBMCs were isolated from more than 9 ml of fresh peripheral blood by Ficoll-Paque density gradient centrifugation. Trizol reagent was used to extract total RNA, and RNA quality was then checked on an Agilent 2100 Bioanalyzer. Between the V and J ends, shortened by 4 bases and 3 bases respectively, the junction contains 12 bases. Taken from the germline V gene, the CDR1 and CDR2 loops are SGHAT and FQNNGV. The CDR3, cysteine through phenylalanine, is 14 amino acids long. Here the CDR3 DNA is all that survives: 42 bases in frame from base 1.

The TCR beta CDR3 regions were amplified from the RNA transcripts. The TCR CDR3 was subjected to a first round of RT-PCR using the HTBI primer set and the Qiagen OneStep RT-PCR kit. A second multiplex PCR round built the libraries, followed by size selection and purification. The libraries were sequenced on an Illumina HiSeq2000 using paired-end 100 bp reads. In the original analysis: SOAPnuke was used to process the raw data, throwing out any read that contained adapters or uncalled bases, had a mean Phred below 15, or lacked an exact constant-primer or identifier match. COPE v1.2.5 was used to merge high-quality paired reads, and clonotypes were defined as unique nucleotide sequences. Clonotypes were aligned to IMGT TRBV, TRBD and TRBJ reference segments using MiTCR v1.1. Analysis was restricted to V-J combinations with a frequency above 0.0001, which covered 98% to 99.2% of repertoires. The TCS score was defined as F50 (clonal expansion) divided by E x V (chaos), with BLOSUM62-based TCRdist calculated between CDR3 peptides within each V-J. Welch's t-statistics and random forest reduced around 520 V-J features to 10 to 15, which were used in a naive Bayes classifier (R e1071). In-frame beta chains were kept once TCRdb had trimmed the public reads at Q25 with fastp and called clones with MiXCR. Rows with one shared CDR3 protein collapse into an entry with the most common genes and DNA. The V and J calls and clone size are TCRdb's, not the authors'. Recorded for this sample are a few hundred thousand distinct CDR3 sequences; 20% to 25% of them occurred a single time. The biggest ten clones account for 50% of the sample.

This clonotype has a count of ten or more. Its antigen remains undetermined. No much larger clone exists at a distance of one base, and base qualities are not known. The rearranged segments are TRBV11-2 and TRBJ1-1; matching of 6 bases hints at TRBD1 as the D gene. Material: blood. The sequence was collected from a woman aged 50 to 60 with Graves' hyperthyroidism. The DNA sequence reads TGTGCCAGCAGCTCCACTCCAGGGGACACTGAAGCTTTCTTT. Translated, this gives CASSSTPGDTEAFF.